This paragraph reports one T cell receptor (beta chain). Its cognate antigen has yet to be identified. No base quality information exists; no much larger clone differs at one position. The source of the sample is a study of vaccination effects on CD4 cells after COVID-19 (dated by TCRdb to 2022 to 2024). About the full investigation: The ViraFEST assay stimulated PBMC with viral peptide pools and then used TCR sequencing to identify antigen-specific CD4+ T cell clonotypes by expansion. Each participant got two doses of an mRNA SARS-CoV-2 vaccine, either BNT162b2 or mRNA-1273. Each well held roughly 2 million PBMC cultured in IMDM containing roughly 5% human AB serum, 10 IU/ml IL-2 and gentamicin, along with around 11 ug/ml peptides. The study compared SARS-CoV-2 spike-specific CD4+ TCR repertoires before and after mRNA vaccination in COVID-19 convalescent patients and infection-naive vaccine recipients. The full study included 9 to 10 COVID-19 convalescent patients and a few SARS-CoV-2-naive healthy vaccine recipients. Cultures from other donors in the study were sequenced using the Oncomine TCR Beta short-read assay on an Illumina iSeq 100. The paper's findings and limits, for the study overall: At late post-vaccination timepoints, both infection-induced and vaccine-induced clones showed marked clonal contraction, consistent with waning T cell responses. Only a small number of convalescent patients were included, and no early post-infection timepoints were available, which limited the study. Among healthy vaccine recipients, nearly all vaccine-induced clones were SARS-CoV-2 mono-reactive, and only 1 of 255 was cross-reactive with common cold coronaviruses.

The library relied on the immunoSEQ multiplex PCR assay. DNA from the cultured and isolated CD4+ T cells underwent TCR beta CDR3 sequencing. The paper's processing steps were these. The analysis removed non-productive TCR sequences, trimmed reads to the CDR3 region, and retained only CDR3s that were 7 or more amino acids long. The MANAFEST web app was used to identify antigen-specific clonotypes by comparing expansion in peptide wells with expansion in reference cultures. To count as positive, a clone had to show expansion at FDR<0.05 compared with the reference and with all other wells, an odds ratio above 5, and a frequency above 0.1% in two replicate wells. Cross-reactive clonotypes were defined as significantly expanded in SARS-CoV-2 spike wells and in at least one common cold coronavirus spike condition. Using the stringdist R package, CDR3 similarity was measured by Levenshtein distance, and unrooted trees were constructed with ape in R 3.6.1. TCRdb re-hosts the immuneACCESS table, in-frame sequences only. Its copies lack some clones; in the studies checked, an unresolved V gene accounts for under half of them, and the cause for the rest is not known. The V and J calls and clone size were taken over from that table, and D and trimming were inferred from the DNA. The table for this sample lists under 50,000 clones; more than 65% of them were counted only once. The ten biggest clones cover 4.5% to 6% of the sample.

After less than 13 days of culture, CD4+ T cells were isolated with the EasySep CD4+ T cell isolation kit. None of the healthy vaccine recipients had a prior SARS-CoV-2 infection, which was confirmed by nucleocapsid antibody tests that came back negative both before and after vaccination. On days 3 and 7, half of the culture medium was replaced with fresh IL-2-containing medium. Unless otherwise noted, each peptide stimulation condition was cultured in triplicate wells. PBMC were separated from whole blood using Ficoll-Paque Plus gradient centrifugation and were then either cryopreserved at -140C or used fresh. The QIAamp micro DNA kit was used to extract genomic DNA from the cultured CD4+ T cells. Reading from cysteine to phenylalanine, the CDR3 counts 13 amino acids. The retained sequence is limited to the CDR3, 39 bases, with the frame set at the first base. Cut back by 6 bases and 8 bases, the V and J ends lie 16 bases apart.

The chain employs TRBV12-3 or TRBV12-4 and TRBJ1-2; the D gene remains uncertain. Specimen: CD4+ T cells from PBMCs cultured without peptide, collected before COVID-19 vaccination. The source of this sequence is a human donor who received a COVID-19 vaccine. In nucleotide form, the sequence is TGTGCCAGCAGGGGGTTAGGTAGTGAGGGCTACACCTTC. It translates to CASRGLGSEGYTF.